The 5 T cell receptor beta chains below were found in one sample sequenced in a study of spatial heterogeneity in lung cancer. Time point meaning: sample taken at primary tumor resection. Whole RNA from tumor, nontumor lung or frozen PBMC was sequenced unsorted. MiXCR, run by TCRdb on the 5' RACE reads, gives a single entry per CDR3 protein. The sample lists under 100,000 distinct CDR3 sequences; roughly 10% were seen once. The specimen comprised PBMCs, sampled at surgery. The origin of the receptors is a male donor with early-stage non-small cell lung cancer.

The chain is built from TRBV7-2 and TRBJ2-1; 7 nucleotides agree with TRBD1. This CDR3 has 15 residues. V lost 4 bases, J lost 4 bases, and 7 bases stayed unmatched. The germline V gene encodes CDR1 SGHTA and CDR2 FQGNSA. The CDR3 DNA reads as TGTGCCAGCAGCTCGGGACAGTATAGATACAATGAGCAGTTCTTC. It is translated as CASSSGQYRYNEQFF.

This rearrangement joins TRBV20-1 to TRBJ1-4, with TRBD1 identical over 7 bases. V lost 6 bases, J lost 8 bases, and 12 bases stayed unmatched. Germline CDR1 is DFQATT and CDR2 is SNEGSKA (reference sequence). This CDR3 has 14 residues. Here the CDR3 DNA reads TGCAGTGCGCTGGGCAGGGGGGTTAGGGAAAAACTGTTTTTT. Protein: CSALGRGVREKLFF.

This clonotype was observed many times. The chain couples TRBV6-1 to TRBJ2-7, with TRBD1 identical over 8 bases. Trimming removed 3 bases from V and 2 bases from J; junction bases left unmatched: 12. The CDR3 runs to 17 residues. The germline V gene encodes CDR1 MNHNS and CDR2 SASEGT. CDR3 coding DNA: TGTGCCAGCAGTGATTTAAAGAGGACAGGGATCCCCTACGAGCAGTACTTC. This codes for CASSDLKRTGIPYEQYF.

The chain recombines TRBV6-1 with TRBJ2-4; D is unresolved. This CDR3 has 12 amino acids. Germline CDR1 MNHNS, CDR2 SASEGT. V was pared by 1 base and J by 5 bases, with 3 bases between. CDR3: CASSEGQNIQYF. The CDR3, as DNA: TGTGCCAGCAGTGAAGGACAAAACATTCAGTACTTC.

This clonotype was detected many times. V is TRBV9 and J is TRBJ2-7; a weak D match, TRBD2 (5 bases). Trimming stripped 0 bases from V and 5 bases from J, with 12 bases between. From germline, CDR1 is SGDLS and CDR2 YYNGEE. CDR3 length: 14 residues. The CDR3 sequence is CASSVADSNHEQYF. CDR3 DNA: TGTGCCAGCAGCGTAGCGGACTCAAACCACGAGCAGTACTTC.